Presented here are 27 T cell receptor beta chains from one specimen sequenced in a study of technical replicates of blood from a few donors. Clones were read by immunoSEQ multiplex PCR, and TCRdb kept only the in-frame ones, dropping some. The table lists 70,000 to 95,000 clones, approximately 97% of them singletons, with 0.18% in the top ten. Source material: T cells isolated from PBMCs. Receptors originate from a human donor in good health.

V usage is TRBV7-8 and J usage is TRBJ1-2; D uncertain. The CDR3 spans 14 residues. V lost 5 bases to trimming and J lost 8 bases, with 18 bases between them. CDR1 is SGHVS and CDR2 is FQNEAQ in the germline V gene. The DNA for the CDR3 is TGTGCCAGCAGCGCCACCCCCGGGGATCGCGGCTACACCTTC. Translating it yields CASSATPGDRGYTF.

This chain joins TRBV27 and TRBJ2-1; possible D gene TRBD2, 6 bases. Trimming cost V 5 bases and J 4 bases, with 24 bases left between them. Per germline, CDR1 MNHEY and CDR2 SMNVEV (reference sequence). The CDR3 loop spans 18 amino acids. The CDR3 reads CASSTVYREPGLYNEQFF. CDR3 nucleotides: TGTGCCAGCAGTACGGTCTATCGGGAGCCCGGCTTATACAATGAGCAGTTCTTC.

The genes are TRBV7-6 and TRBJ2-7, with 10 bases matching TRBD1. V lost 0 bases to trimming and J lost 5 bases; unmatched junction nucleotides: 4. CDR1 and CDR2 from the germline V gene are SGHVS and FNYEAQ. The CDR3 totals 15 residues. CDR3: CASSLAGTGVDEQYF. The CDR3 coding sequence is TGTGCCAGCAGCTTAGCCGGGACAGGGGTCGACGAGCAGTACTTC.

This chain joins TRBV18 and TRBJ2-3; perhaps TRBD1 as D (5 bases). CDR3 length: 12 residues. V lost 6 bases, J lost 5 bases, and 9 bases lay in between. Germline lookup yields CDR1 KGHSH and CDR2 LQKENI. CDR3 bases: TGTGCCAGCTCCCCCCAGGGAGATACGCAGTATTTT. Residues: CASSPQGDTQYF.

This clone occurred once. The chain uses TRBV7-2 and TRBJ2-7, with D perhaps TRBD2 (5 bases). The CDR3 totals 13 residues. Trimming stripped 2 bases from V and 2 bases from J, with 7 bases between. The germline V gene encodes CDR1 SGHTA and CDR2 FQGNSA. CDR3 sequence reads: CASSLLAAYEQYF. CDR3 DNA sequence: TGTGCCAGCAGCTTACTAGCAGCCTACGAGCAGTACTTC.

The rearrangement joins TRBV15 to TRBJ2-1; TRBD2 matches at 8 bases. Germline V CDR1 and CDR2: LNHNV, YYDKDF (reference sequence). The CDR3 totals 16 residues. V dropped 0 bases and J dropped 5; count of bases not matched to a gene: 6. The CDR3 nucleotides are TGTGCCACCAGCAGAGATCCCCGGACTAGCAACAATGAGCAGTTCTTC. This codes for CATSRDPRTSNNEQFF.

The chain joins TRBV29-1 to TRBJ2-7, with D perhaps matching TRBD2 (6 bases). The CDR3 runs to 12 residues. The germline V gene encodes CDR1 SQVTM and CDR2 ANQGSEA. Trimming removed 1 base at V and 2 bases at J, with 6 bases between. CDR3 sequence reads: CSVEGGAYEQYF. CDR3 sequence (DNA): TGCAGCGTTGAAGGCGGGGCCTACGAGCAGTACTTC.

The chain joins TRBV5-1 to TRBJ1-6; 7 bases are a match to TRBD1. Trimming removed 2 bases from V and 14 bases from J; junction bases left unmatched: 16. The germline V gene encodes CDR1 SGHRS and CDR2 YFSETQ. This CDR3 contains 16 residues. The CDR3 protein is CASSLYGQASGEALHF. The CDR3 DNA sequence: TGCGCCAGCAGCTTATACGGACAGGCTTCGGGGGAAGCCCTCCACTTT.

The chain has TRBV4-2 and TRBJ1-1; 7 bases agree with TRBD1. The CDR3 consists of 16 residues. The ends lost 0 bases at V and 5 bases at J; junction bases unmatched: 9. Germline CDR1 reads LGHNA; CDR2 reads YNFKEQ. The CDR3 nucleotides read TGTGCCAGCAGCCAAGAGGTAGGGGGCGCGGGGACTGAAGCTTTCTTT. This encodes CASSQEVGGAGTEAFF.

This chain joins TRBV7-9 and TRBJ1-1; D not resolved. The CDR3 totals 15 residues. Germline V gene data show CDR1 as SEHNR and CDR2 as FQNEAQ (reference sequence). Trimming removed 5 bases from V and 0 bases from J, with 13 bases in between. The DNA for the CDR3 is TGTGCCAGCAGCCCGCAGTTTAATGTGAACACTGAAGCTTTCTTT. It specifies CASSPQFNVNTEAFF.

V is TRBV5-4 and J is TRBJ1-2, with a weak D call TRBD1 (5 bases). The ends were cut back, 3 bases at V and 2 bases at J, with 17 bases in the middle. The CDR3 sequence is 16 residues long. CDR1 and CDR2 (germline): SGHNT, YYREEE (reference sequence). CDR3 loop: CASSSLTTYRNYGYTF. The CDR3 DNA is TGTGCCAGCAGCTCTCTAACAACGTACAGGAACTATGGCTACACCTTC.

This chain links TRBV2 with TRBJ1-4; a weak D match, TRBD1 (6 bases). V was trimmed by 4 bases and J by 6 bases, leaving 12 bases between them. The V gene's germline CDR1 is SNHLY and CDR2 FYNNEI. The CDR3 contains 14 residues. The CDR3 here is CASSVGQKYEKLFF. The CDR3, as DNA: TGTGCCAGCAGTGTAGGACAGAAGTATGAAAAACTGTTTTTT.

The chain carries TRBV2 and TRBJ1-1; no clear D. CDR3 size: 16 residues. The germline V gene has CDR1 SNHLY and CDR2 FYNNEI. V was cut by 8 bases and J by 0 bases, with 19 bases left in between. Here the CDR3 reads CASSKTQVTMNTEAFF. CDR3 in DNA: TGTGCCAGCTCAAAAACGCAGGTCACCATGAACACTGAAGCTTTCTTT. Full variable domain (remainder filled in from reference TRBV2 and TRBJ1-1): EPEVTQTPSHQVTQMGQEVILRCVPISNHLYFYWYRQILGQKVEFLVSFYNNEISEKSEIFDDQFSVERPDGSNFTLKIRSTKLEDSAMYFCASSKTQVTMNTEAFFGQGTRLTVV.

The chain has TRBV15 and TRBJ1-6; D is perhaps TRBD1 (6 bases). Trimming removed 5 bases at V and 7 bases at J, with 18 bases between. Germline values: CDR1 LNHNV, CDR2 YYDKDF (reference sequence). This CDR3 is 16 amino acids long. CDR3 in amino acids: CATSPRSMTGNSPLHF. Here the CDR3 DNA reads TGTGCCACCAGCCCTCGGTCTATGACAGGAAATTCACCCCTCCACTTT.

The genes are TRBV10-3 and TRBJ1-2; TRBD1 agrees at 7 bases. V gave up 4 bases and J gave up 8 bases; unmatched junction bases: 10. The germline V gene has CDR1 ENHRY and CDR2 SYGVKD. The CDR3 consists of 14 residues. CDR3 nucleotide sequence: TGTGCCATCAGTGGCGAGGGGGCGCGAGAGGGCTACACCTTC. Its translation is CAISGEGAREGYTF.

V is TRBV6-5 and J is TRBJ1-2; the D gene is possibly TRBD1 (6 bases). The CDR3 runs 15 residues. Per germline, CDR1 MNHEY and CDR2 SVGAGI. V was trimmed by 4 bases and J by 0 bases, leaving 12 bases between them. The CDR3 loop is CASSLTTGTNYGYTF. DNA for the CDR3: TGTGCCAGCAGTTTGACGACAGGAACTAACTATGGCTACACCTTC.

The J gene is TRBJ2-1, the V gene TRBV27; D remains ambiguous. CDR1 is MNHEY, CDR2 SMNVEV, per germline (reference sequence). The CDR3 is 16 residues long. Trimming cost V 6 bases and J 0 bases, with 15 bases left between them. CDR3 nucleotide sequence: TGTGCCAGCAGCCGGGTGTTTGCAAGCTCCTACAATGAGCAGTTCTTC. Residues: CASSRVFASSYNEQFF.

The V call is TRBV28, the J call TRBJ1-5; D is unresolved. The germline V and J ends were trimmed by 0 bases and 3 bases, with 9 bases remaining between them. The V gene's germline CDR1 is MDHEN and CDR2 SYDVKM. The CDR3 has 15 residues. CDR3 sequence: CASSLWGGINQPQHF. The CDR3 DNA follows: TGTGCCAGCAGTTTATGGGGAGGTATCAATCAGCCCCAGCATTTT.

This chain joins TRBV5-4 and TRBJ2-5; D possibly corresponds to TRBD2 (5 bases). Looked up from germline, CDR1 is SGHNT and CDR2 is YYREEE (reference sequence). The CDR3 runs to 15 residues. The V end lost 0 bases, the J end lost 2 bases, and 11 bases lay between the germline ends. The CDR3 loop is CASSLEVGVQETQYF. CDR3 sequence (DNA): TGTGCCAGCAGCTTGGAAGTGGGAGTACAAGAGACCCAGTACTTC.

The rearrangement joins TRBV7-6 to TRBJ1-1; D call uncertain. Per the germline V gene, CDR1 is SGHVS and CDR2 is FNYEAQ. V lost 2 bases to trimming and J lost 7 bases, with 5 bases between them. There are 11 residues in the CDR3. The CDR3, as DNA: TGTGCCAGCAGCTTAAACGGTGAAGCTTTCTTT. Protein sequence: CASSLNGEAFF.

This clone was seen only once. The genes are TRBV2 and TRBJ2-2, with D possibly TRBD1 on 6 matching bases. Germline CDR1 SNHLY, CDR2 FYNNEI. This CDR3 contains 13 residues. With 10 bases removed from V and 5 bases from J, the gap between germline ends came to 14 bases. CDR3 nucleotide sequence: TGTGCCACCAACAGGGATCAAACCGGGGAGCTGTTTTTT. Amino acid sequence: CATNRDQTGELFF. Based on the CDR3 plus reference TRBV2 and TRBJ2-2, the full variable domain is EPEVTQTPSHQVTQMGQEVILRCVPISNHLYFYWYRQILGQKVEFLVSFYNNEISEKSEIFDDQFSVERPDGSNFTLKIRSTKLEDSAMYFCATNRDQTGELFFGEGSRLTVL.

V usage is TRBV5-1 and J usage is TRBJ1-3; D perhaps matches TRBD1 (6 bases). In germline, CDR1 is SGHRS, CDR2 YFSETQ. CDR3 size: 19 residues. Trimming removed 5 bases from V and 0 bases from J, with 24 bases in between. CDR3 coding DNA: TGCGCCAGCAGTTTGAGGGAGTTCAGGGGCCCCATCTCTGGAAACACCATATATTTT. It translates to CASSLREFRGPISGNTIYF. Complete variable domain (other parts from reference TRBV5-1 and TRBJ1-3): KAGVTQTPRYLIKTRGQQVTLSCSPISGHRSVSWYQQTPGQGLQFLFEYFSETQRNKGNFPGRFSGRQFSNSRSEMNVSTLELGDSALYLCASSLREFRGPISGNTIYFGEGSWLTVV.

V usage is TRBV30 and J usage is TRBJ2-1; D is undetermined. Deletions cut 5 bases from V and 7 bases from J, with 12 bases between. This CDR3 spans 12 amino acids. Germline CDR1 is GTSNPN and CDR2 is SVGIG (reference sequence). CDR3 region: CAWRSLGNEQFF. For the CDR3, the DNA is TGTGCCTGGCGTTCTCTCGGGAATGAGCAGTTCTTC.

V gene TRBV7-2 combines with J gene TRBJ2-1; 10 positions agree with TRBD2. Germline CDR1 is SGHTA and CDR2 is FQGNSA. V gave up 5 bases and J gave up 9 bases; unmatched junction bases: 16. This CDR3 spans 17 amino acids. The CDR3 spells CASSARAASGGAGEQFF. The CDR3, as DNA: TGTGCCAGCAGCGCTCGAGCAGCGAGCGGGGGGGCCGGTGAGCAGTTCTTC.

V and J are TRBV4-1 and TRBJ1-1; D possibly corresponds to TRBD1 (6 bases). This CDR3 contains 17 residues. Per the germline V gene, CDR1 is MGHRA and CDR2 is YSYEKL. Trimming cost V 3 bases and J 1 base, with 18 bases left between them. The CDR3 region is CASSHGQFLGANTEAFF. In nucleotides, the CDR3 is TGCGCCAGCAGCCACGGACAGTTTCTAGGAGCGAACACTGAAGCTTTCTTT.

The V call is TRBV25-1, the J call TRBJ2-7; D might be TRBD2 (5 bases). The CDR3 extends over 13 amino acids. With 4 bases removed from V and 6 bases from J, the gap between germline ends came to 13 bases. Germline V gene data show CDR1 as MGHDK and CDR2 as SYGVNS. CDR3 nucleotides: TGTGCCAGCAGTGTAAATCCAGGAGGCGAGCAGTACTTC. It is translated as CASSVNPGGEQYF.

The chain uses TRBV6-5 and TRBJ1-1; no clear D. Per germline, CDR1 MNHEY and CDR2 SVGAGI. Trimming cost V 6 bases and J 6 bases, with 14 bases left between them. The CDR3 totals 13 residues. The CDR3 region has the DNA TGTGCCAGCAGGAGCCCCCTAGGAGCTGAAGCTTTCTTT. Translating it yields CASRSPLGAEAFF.